This T cell receptor beta chain was found in a study of T cells in Graves' hyperthyroidism and ophthalmopathy. V was pared by 3 bases and J by 4 bases, with 13 bases between. The CDR3 spans 15 residues. Per germline, CDR1 MDHEN and CDR2 SYDVKM. The authors obtained PBMCs from 10 ml of fresh peripheral blood. In its sample, this clonotype was seen a few times. Amplified TCR beta CDR3 regions derived from RNA transcripts. HTBI primers were used for first-round RT-PCR of the TCR CDR3. MiXCR, run by TCRdb on the multiplex PCR reads, gives a single entry per CDR3 protein. The sample contains around 760,000 distinct CDR3 sequences, 30% to 40% of which appear only once.

The sequence came from a woman aged 40 to 49 with Graves' hyperthyroidism. This chain links TRBV28 with TRBJ1-3; D is unclear. What was sequenced was blood. The CDR3 nucleotides read TGTGCCAGCAGTTTGTTAGGGTCGATAGGAAACACCATATATTTT. Protein sequence: CASSLLGSIGNTIYF. Variable domain in full (rest from reference TRBV28 and TRBJ1-3): DVKVTQSSRYLVKRTGEKVFLECVQDMDHENMFWYRQDPGLGLRLIYFSYDVKMKEKGDIPEGYSVSREKKERFSLILESASTNQTSMYLCASSLLGSIGNTIYFGEGSWLTVV.